This T cell receptor beta chain originates from a study of CD8 T cells in ankylosing spondylitis. Study conclusions and caveats: Clones linked with disease were CD8+ and fairly uncommon in the peripheral blood.

MiXCR was run by TCRdb on the 5' RACE reads, yielding one entry per CDR3 protein. The table lists approximately 150,000 distinct CDR3 sequences, roughly 30% of them singletons. Germline V gene lookup returns CDR1 DFQATT and CDR2 SNEGSKA (reference sequence). J was trimmed by 2 bases and V by 2 bases; bases with no gene match: 1. This CDR3 has 14 amino acids. This clonotype was observed many times. The antigen is undetermined. The TCR sequence derives from a male donor with ankylosing spondylitis. The chain has TRBV20-1 and TRBJ2-3, with TRBD2 identical over 10 bases. Sequenced input: synovial fluid, either unsorted or a sorted T cell fraction (not recorded which). Here the CDR3 DNA reads TGCAGTGCTAGACTAGCGGGGGCCACAGATACGCAGTATTTT. Residues: CSARLAGATDTQYF.